These 10 T cell receptor beta chains were sequenced from one sample in a study of molecular identifiers for immune sequencing clone quantification. TCRdb re-derived calls from the PCR reads in MiXCR, one entry per CDR3 protein. This repertoire shows roughly 71,000 distinct CDR3 sequences, approximately 17% found once; its top ten account for 1.5% to 1.8%. The sequencing sample was made of naive CD8+ T cells from blood, with Jurkat cell RNA spiked in. Subset specified: FACS-sorted CD8+CD4-CCR7+CD45RA+ naive T cells. The receptors were sampled from a human donor in good health. Some libraries in this study had Jurkat cell RNA spiked in.

A word on this clonotype: With a much larger clone just one base away, this may be a read error. This chain uses TRBV28 with TRBJ1-2; D unresolved. CDR3 length: 17 amino acids. Looked up from germline, CDR1 is MDHEN and CDR2 is SYDVKM. The CDR3 coding sequence is TGTGCCAGCAGTCGCGATTTTACGGAGGCAGGCCCCTATGGCCACACCTTC. It encodes CASSRDFTEAGPYGHTF.

To note about this clonotype: A read error may explain this, as a much larger clone is one base away. Without the conserved terminal phenylalanine or tryptophan, this CDR3 likely stems from a read error. The genes are TRBV7-9 and TRBJ2-5, with no clear D. V was pared by 6 bases and J by 2 bases, with 16 bases between. The CDR3 totals 15 residues. Per germline, CDR1 SEHNR and CDR2 FQNEAQ (reference sequence). This chain's CDR3 is CASSSAQAVQETQYL. CDR3 DNA sequence: TGTGCCAGCAGTTCTGCCCAGGCGGTACAAGAGACCCAGTACCTC.

This clonotype appeared a few times. One end of the junction fails to match germline, which may point to a read error. The chain carries TRBV5-6 and TRBJ1-6; 7 bases agree with TRBD1. The CDR3 has 17 residues. Germline V gives CDR1 SGHDT, CDR2 YYEEEE. DNA for the CDR3: TGTGCCAGCAGCTCTAGACAGGGTGGGTCCTATAATTCACCCCCCCACTTT. Translated: CASSSRQGGSYNSPPHF. Drawing the rest from reference TRBV5-6 and TRBJ1-6, the complete variable domain is DAGVTQSPTHLIKTRGQQVTLRCSPKSGHDTVSWYQQALGQGPQFIFQYYEEEERQRGNFPDRFSGHQFPNYSSELNVNALLLGDSALYLCASSSRQGGSYNSPPHFGNGTRLTVT.

This clonotype was seen more than once but under ten times. V gene TRBV9 combines with J gene TRBJ2-3, with TRBD2 identical over 10 bases. Germline V gene data show CDR1 as SGDLS and CDR2 as YYNGEE. Trimming took 6 bases from V and 0 from J; bases not matched to a gene: 4. The CDR3 sequence is 15 residues long. The CDR3 region has the DNA TGTGCCAGCAACCTAGCGGGAGCTAGCACAGATACGCAGTATTTT. Translation: CASNLAGASTDTQYF.

The table lists this clonotype with a few counts. The J gene is TRBJ2-7, the V gene TRBV11-3; 7 bases agree with TRBD1. Germline CDR1 is SGHNT and CDR2 is YENEEA. The CDR3 covers 14 residues. The trim removed 1 base at V and 2 bases at J, leaving 2 bases unmatched. This CDR3 reads CASSLAGTAYEQYF. Written as DNA, the CDR3 is TGTGCCAGCAGCTTAGCCGGGACAGCCTACGAGCAGTACTTC.

This clonotype has only a few counts. The chain carries TRBV13 and TRBJ2-1; 10 positions match TRBD1. V was pared by 0 bases and J by 8 bases, with 4 bases of the junction left unmatched. Germline CDR1 PRHDT, CDR2 FYEKMQ (reference sequence). The CDR3 is 15 amino acids. CDR3 loop: CASSLGGQGLHEQFF. In DNA form, the CDR3 reads TGTGCCAGCAGCTTAGGGGGACAGGGGCTTCATGAGCAGTTCTTC.

This clonotype occurred many times. The CDR3 sequence: CASRYGSGGPKTQYF. In DNA form, the CDR3 reads TGTGCCAGCCGGTATGGGTCCGGGGGCCCGAAGACCCAGTACTTC. The rearrangement uses TRBV25-1 and TRBJ2-5, with D perhaps TRBD1 or TRBD2 (6 bases each). V lost 8 bases, J lost 6 bases, and 22 bases lay in between. This CDR3 has 15 amino acids. Germline V CDR1 and CDR2: MGHDK, SYGVNS.

This clonotype showed up many times. This chain joins TRBV7-2 and TRBJ2-7, with 8 bases fitting TRBD1. The CDR3 extends over 15 amino acids. Germline loops: CDR1 SGHTA, CDR2 FQGNSA. Trimming took 1 base from V and 1 from J; bases not matched to a gene: 3. CDR3 nucleotides: TGTGCCAGCAGCTTAGGTGGGACAGGATCCTACGAGCAGTACTTC. Translating gives CASSLGGTGSYEQYF.

This clonotype was detected ten times or more. The chain combines TRBV7-9 with TRBJ2-7; the match to TRBD1 covers 8 bases. The CDR3 spans 12 residues. The V segment lost 5 bases and the J segment 6 bases; nucleotides outside the gene matches: 3. Per germline, CDR1 SEHNR and CDR2 FQNEAQ (reference sequence). Here the CDR3 DNA reads TGTGCCAGCAGCCAAACAGGGGGCGAGCAGTACTTC. Encoded protein: CASSQTGGEQYF.

The table lists this clonotype with many counts. The rearrangement links TRBV13 to TRBJ2-1; the D gene is possibly TRBD1 (6 bases). Germline assignment: CDR1 PRHDT and CDR2 FYEKMQ (reference sequence). Trimming cost V 1 base and J 9 bases, with 13 bases left between them. This CDR3 is 14 amino acids long. Here the CDR3 DNA reads TGTGCCAGCAGCTTAGAAGGGGGTCGAGGTGAGCAGTTCTTC. It codes for CASSLEGGRGEQFF. Drawing the rest from reference TRBV13 and TRBJ2-1, the complete variable domain is AAGVIQSPRHLIKEKRETATLKCYPIPRHDTVYWYQQGPGQDPQFLISFYEKMQSDKGSIPDRFSAQQFSDYHSELNMSSLELGDSALYFCASSLEGGRGEQFFGPGTRLTVL.